This TCR beta chain originates from a study of blood T cells in healthy people across ages. General observations from the study: Shifts in expanded clonotypes may have been confounded by donor CMV status, which was unknown.

A second PCR, run for about 6 to 12 cycles, used a sample-barcoded 5' primer plus a J-beta primer mix. Each CDR3 protein gets one entry after TCRdb re-called the 5' RACE reads with MiXCR. Of 1.6 million or so distinct CDR3 sequences listed, around 35% are singletons. This clonotype was detected only a few times. Its antigen is not identified. The germline CDR1 and CDR2 sequences are SQVTM and ANQGSEA. The CDR3 has 15 amino acids. Trimming took 1 base from V and 4 from J; bases not matched to a gene: 10. The authors isolated at least 6.5 million PBMCs per sample. Each sample provided at least 5.5 micrograms of extracted total RNA.

The sequence was obtained from a woman between 25 and 40 years old in good health. Source material: blood. The chain carries TRBV29-1 and TRBJ2-7; 7 bases fit TRBD2. CDR3 nucleotides: TGCAGCGTTGAAGGTCCGAGGGAGGGCCTTTACGAGCAGTACTTC. This gives the protein CSVEGPREGLYEQYF.